The 11 T cell receptor beta chains below come from one sample, sequenced in a study of shared clonotypes between healthy human individuals. The assay was immunoSEQ multiplex PCR, and TCRdb's table has in-frame clones only and misses some. In the table there are approximately 2.5 million clones, 93% of which are singletons. The source material was naive CD4+ T cells from PBMCs. The subset is: CD45RA+ positively selected. Source of these receptors: a man in his late teens or twenties in good health. Some clones in this sample may be carry-over from other donors' samples.

This clone appeared a single time. The rearrangement uses TRBV21-1 and TRBJ1-1. TRBV21-1 is an annotated pseudogene. The CDR3 length is 14 residues. CDR3 amino acids: CASSPPRGPTEAFF. Here the CDR3 DNA reads TGTGCCAGCAGCCCTCCGAGGGGCCCTACTGAAGCTTTCTTT.

CDR3 region: CASRPGQGAGNTIYF. CDR3 bases: TGCGCCAGCAGACCGGGACAGGGGGCTGGAAACACCATATATTTT. The chain recombines TRBV5-1 with TRBJ1-3; 11 positions agree with TRBD1. Looked up from germline, CDR1 is SGHRS and CDR2 is YFSETQ. V was pared by 5 bases and J by 2 bases, with 3 bases of the junction left unmatched. The CDR3 sequence is 15 residues long.

The chain carries TRBV7-2 and TRBJ2-5; either TRBD1 or TRBD2 may fit D (6 bases each). Germline CDR1 is SGHTA and CDR2 is FQGNSA. V shed 2 bases and J shed 2 bases, with 12 bases lying between them. The CDR3 is 15 amino acids. For the CDR3, the DNA is TGTGCCAGCAGCTTAAGCGGAGGGGGGCAAGAGACCCAGTACTTC. Encoded protein: CASSLSGGGQETQYF.

This chain connects TRBV28 to TRBJ2-3, with 8 positions matching TRBD2. V lost 2 bases to trimming and J lost 2 bases; unmatched junction nucleotides: 18. The CDR3 totals 20 residues. Germline V lookup: CDR1 MDHEN, CDR2 SYDVKM. CDR3 in DNA: TGTGCCAGCAGTTTACAGGTCGCGGTTTTAACGGGAGGGCCCACAGATACGCAGTATTTT. It encodes CASSLQVAVLTGGPTDTQYF.

The chain joins TRBV14 to TRBJ2-5, with TRBD1 matching 7 bases. V shed 1 base, J shed 5 bases, and the junction held 10 bases outside the gene matches. Germline CDR1 is SGHDN and CDR2 is FVKESK. This CDR3 has 16 residues. The DNA for the CDR3 is TGTGCCAGCAGCCAAGGTTTTCGGACAGGTGGGGAGACCCAGTACTTC. Encoded protein: CASSQGFRTGGETQYF.

The chain employs TRBV5-1 and TRBJ2-3; TRBD1 is a possible D gene (6 bases). The CDR3 consists of 14 residues. Germline assignment: CDR1 SGHRS and CDR2 YFSETQ. Trimming shortened V by 0 bases and J by 4 bases, and 9 bases separated the two germline ends. The CDR3 nucleotides read TGCGCCAGCAGCTTGGCTGGGGGCCCAGATACGCAGTATTTT. Protein sequence: CASSLAGGPDTQYF.

This rearrangement joins TRBV6-1 to TRBJ2-6; D is perhaps TRBD1 or TRBD2 (5 bases each). V lost 10 bases to trimming and J lost 0 bases, with 13 bases between them. The CDR3 extends over 15 amino acids. CDR1 MNHNS and CDR2 SASEGT come from the germline V gene. The CDR3 DNA sequence: TGTGCCACCACGGGACGGCGCTCTGGGGCCAACGTCCTGACTTTC. Encoded protein: CATTGRRSGANVLTF.

The genes are TRBV28 and TRBJ1-1; D is uncertain. The V gene lost 3 bases and the J gene lost 10 bases, with 12 bases spanning the gap. The CDR3 loop spans 12 amino acids. Germline V gene data show CDR1 as MDHEN and CDR2 as SYDVKM. This CDR3 is CASSLVQMAAFF. In DNA, the CDR3 is TGTGCCAGCAGTTTGGTTCAAATGGCAGCTTTCTTT. Full variable domain (rest looked up from reference TRBV28 and TRBJ1-1): DVKVTQSSRYLVKRTGEKVFLECVQDMDHENMFWYRQDPGLGLRLIYFSYDVKMKEKGDIPEGYSVSREKKERFSLILESASTNQTSMYLCASSLVQMAAFFGQGTRLTVV.

The gene calls are TRBV2 and TRBJ2-5; D is possibly TRBD1 (5 bases). CDR1 SNHLY and CDR2 FYNNEI come from the germline V gene. The CDR3 spans 13 residues. Trimming removed 3 bases from V and 7 bases from J, with 12 bases in between. Here the CDR3 reads CASSDRGTTTQYF. In DNA, the CDR3 is TGTGCCAGCAGTGATAGGGGAACTACGACCCAGTACTTC.

The chain uses TRBV5-5 and TRBJ2-7; no reliable D call. From germline, CDR1 is SGHKS and CDR2 YYEKEE (reference sequence). The CDR3 loop spans 12 amino acids. The V and J ends lost 3 bases and 7 bases respectively, with 11 bases between them. The CDR3 nucleotides are TGTGCCAGCAGCTCGCCCACGAAGGAGCAGTACTTC. It encodes CASSSPTKEQYF.

The sample holds one count of this clone. J is TRBJ2-7 and V is TRBV28; D is uncertain. Germline V CDR1 and CDR2: MDHEN, SYDVKM. Trimming cost V 7 bases and J 3 bases, with 16 bases left between them. CDR3 length: 14 residues. CDR3 region: CASIPNLGYYEQYF. Here the CDR3 DNA reads TGTGCCAGCATCCCTAATCTGGGTTACTACGAGCAGTACTTC.